This TCR beta chain was obtained from a study of early T cells in non-severe SARS-CoV-2 infection. Findings and limits, study-wide: Anti-spike CD8 responses were favored by VDJdb matching, which missed private and CD4 specificities.

Individual cDNA molecules received unique molecular identifiers during library preparation. TCRdb redid the calling of the 5' RACE reads with MiXCR, one entry per CDR3 protein. The repertoire has more than 85,000 distinct CDR3 sequences, over 15% of them found once; the top ten carry roughly 1.2%. There are 14 residues in the CDR3. Germline lookup yields CDR1 SQVTM and CDR2 ANQGSEA. Between the trimmed V and J ends, which lost 7 bases and 1 base, there was a span of 14 bases. The sample holds many counts of this clonotype. As yet, its antigen is unknown. V usage is TRBV29-1 and J usage is TRBJ2-4; D unclear. Material: whole blood. This TCR derives from an adult who was a healthcare worker with PCR-confirmed SARS-CoV-2 infection or an uninfected control (not recorded which). CDR3 protein: CSAADLPAKNIQYF. The CDR3 nucleotides read TGCAGCGCCGCGGACCTTCCCGCCAAAAACATTCAGTACTTC.